These 9 T cell receptor beta chains were all obtained from the same sample, sequenced in a study of OX40 agonist ivuxolimab in advanced cancers. Assay used: immunoSEQ multiplex PCR; TCRdb lists only in-frame clones, some missing. Of approximately 84,000 clones listed, roughly 87% are singletons. Source: CD4+ or CD8+ T cells sorted from blood, taken in a trial of the OX40 agonist ivuxolimab. The source is an adult with an advanced solid tumor such as melanoma, head and neck, liver or kidney cancer.

This clone was detected only a few times. J is TRBJ1-1 and V is TRBV30; tentatively, D is TRBD1 (6 bases). Per the germline V gene, CDR1 is GTSNPN and CDR2 is SVGIG (reference sequence). This CDR3 spans 13 amino acids. Trimming shortened V by 2 bases and J by 2 bases, and 9 bases separated the two germline ends. CDR3 bases: TGTGCCTGGAGTAAAGGGGGAAACACTGAAGCTTTCTTT. Translated, it gives CAWSKGGNTEAFF.

This chain joins TRBV5-4 and TRBJ1-6; TRBD1 is a possible D gene (5 bases). This CDR3 is built from 15 residues. The germline gives CDR1 SGHNT, CDR2 YYREEE (reference sequence). V was pared by 4 bases and J by 6 bases, with 14 bases between. DNA for the CDR3: TGTGCCAGCAGCGGGAAAACAGGTCCTAATTCACCCCTCCACTTT. This translates into CASSGKTGPNSPLHF.

The chain is built from TRBV27 and TRBJ2-1; 9 bases are a match to TRBD1. J lost 1 base, V lost 6 bases, and 4 bases had no gene match. Germline V CDR1 and CDR2: MNHEY, SMNVEV (reference sequence). The CDR3 spans 15 residues. The CDR3 DNA follows: TGTGCCAGCAGCCAAGACAGGGGGTCCTACAATGAGCAGTTCTTC. It translates to CASSQDRGSYNEQFF.

The chain is built from TRBV12-5 and TRBJ2-2; maybe TRBD1 (7 bases). Trimming stripped 6 bases from V and 2 bases from J, with 13 bases between. This CDR3 comprises 15 residues. The germline CDR1 and CDR2 sequences are LGHNT and FRNRAP. This CDR3 reads CASGRGTANTGELFF. CDR3 nucleotides: TGTGCTAGTGGCCGCGGGACAGCTAACACCGGGGAGCTGTTTTTT.

The chain links TRBV21-1 to TRBJ1-4; TRBD1, the D gene given by the table, was not confirmed from the DNA. TRBV21-1 is flagged as a pseudogene. The CDR3 has 14 amino acids. The CDR3 DNA reads as TGTGCCAGGTCTGTCCGCAGGGAAAATGAAAAACTGTTTTTT. Amino acids: CARSVRRENEKLFF.

J is TRBJ1-4 and V is TRBV6-1; no clear D gene. Trimming shortened V by 5 bases and J by 14 bases, and 21 bases separated the two germline ends. The CDR3 consists of 14 residues. Germline-derived CDR1 and CDR2 are MNHNS and SASEGT. The CDR3 nucleotides read TGTGCCAGCAGTCCGGGAGCTGGGCCGATCGGGCTGTTTTTT. It yields the protein CASSPGAGPIGLFF.

The V and J genes are TRBV11-3 and TRBJ2-1; D not resolved. The CDR3 contains 13 residues. Germline V gene lookup returns CDR1 SGHNT and CDR2 YENEEA. Trimming shortened V by 3 bases and J by 6 bases, and 9 bases separated the two germline ends. CDR3 DNA sequence: TGTGCCAGCAGCTTGCGGCTCATCAATGAGCAGTTCTTC. Its translation is CASSLRLINEQFF.

J is TRBJ1-2 and V is TRBV6-1; D is undetermined. The CDR3 has 10 residues. V was shortened by 3 bases and J by 4 bases, with 0 bases between the two germline ends. CDR1 and CDR2 (germline): MNHNS, SASEGT. The CDR3 DNA reads TGTGCCAGCAGTGACTATGGCTACACCTTC. It specifies CASSDYGYTF.

The V and J genes are TRBV19 and TRBJ2-1; possible D gene TRBD2, 6 bases. The germline V gene has CDR1 LNHDA and CDR2 SQIVND (reference sequence). Trimming pared 5 bases from V and 4 bases from J, leaving 12 bases between. CDR3 size: 14 residues. CDR3 in amino acids: CASSVLAEYNEQFF. The CDR3 DNA reads TGTGCCAGTAGTGTACTAGCCGAGTACAATGAGCAGTTCTTC.